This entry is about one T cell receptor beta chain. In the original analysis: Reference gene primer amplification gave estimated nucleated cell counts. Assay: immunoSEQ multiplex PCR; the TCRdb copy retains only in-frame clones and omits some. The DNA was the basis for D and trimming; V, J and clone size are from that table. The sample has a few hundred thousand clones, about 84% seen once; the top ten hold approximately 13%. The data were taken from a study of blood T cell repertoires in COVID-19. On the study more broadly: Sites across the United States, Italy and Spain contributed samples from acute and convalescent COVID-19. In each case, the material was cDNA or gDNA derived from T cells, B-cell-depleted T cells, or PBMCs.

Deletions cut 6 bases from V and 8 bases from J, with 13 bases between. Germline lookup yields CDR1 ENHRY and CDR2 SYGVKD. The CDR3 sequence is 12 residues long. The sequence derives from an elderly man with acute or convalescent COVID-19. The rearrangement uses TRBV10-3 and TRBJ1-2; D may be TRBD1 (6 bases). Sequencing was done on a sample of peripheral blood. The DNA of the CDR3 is TGTGCCATCAGCCATGAAACAGGGGGCTACACCTTC. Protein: CAISHETGGYTF.